The present T cell receptor beta chain was sequenced within a study of lymphopenia after photon versus proton radiotherapy. Study outcomes and limitations: Post-nadir diversity loss with photons came from oligoclonal expansion, particularly CD8+ Temra cells. In patients who died, overall survival fell as post-nadir TCR diversity dropped more.

Method: immunoSEQ multiplex PCR; TCRdb's copy keeps in-frame clones and lacks some. The table lists roughly 23,000 clones, 80% to 95% of them singletons. In the case of this clone: Its antigen is not known.

The sequences come from peripheral blood, collected from a patient treated with proton-based radiotherapy. This TCR derives from a woman in her sixties or seventies with pancreatic cancer. Some clones in this sample may be carry-over from other donors' samples.

This chain's CDR3 is CASAGQGVHSPLHF. The CDR3 bases are TGTGCCAGCGCGGGCCAGGGCGTTCACTCACCCCTCCACTTT. This chain connects TRBV6-5 to TRBJ1-6; the D gene is possibly TRBD1 (5 bases). The CDR3 is 14 amino acids. V lost 8 bases and J lost 10, with 18 bases in between. Germline CDR1 reads MNHEY; CDR2 reads SVGAGI.